This TCR beta chain was retrieved from a study of blood T cell repertoires in COVID-19. Germline V gives CDR1 LNHDA, CDR2 SQIVND (reference sequence). V lost 5 bases to trimming and J lost 6 bases, with 22 bases between them. This CDR3 is built from 16 residues. The protocol was immunoSEQ multiplex PCR, while the TCRdb copy is restricted to in-frame clones and leaves out a portion. Of hundreds of thousands of clones listed, about 90% are singletons. The gene calls are TRBV19 and TRBJ1-1; D unclear. What was sequenced was PBMCs or T cells enriched from blood (not recorded which). The receptor's source is a woman in her twenties or thirties who had recovered from COVID-19. CDR3 loop: CASSLGGERPNAEAFF. The CDR3 nucleotides read TGTGCCAGTAGTCTGGGCGGGGAACGACCTAACGCTGAAGCTTTCTTT.